The 29 T cell receptor beta chains below were found in one sample sequenced in a study of T cell repertoires in cytomegalovirus infection. From the reads, TCRdb called clonotypes with MiXCR, one entry per CDR3 protein. The sample comprises around 900,000 distinct CDR3 sequences, about a third of which are singletons, and about an eighth rests with the top ten. Antigen specificity for these receptors is unknown. Here the sequenced sample was cultured CD8+ T cells from PBMCs, taken from culture after CMV antigen stimulation. These receptor sequences come from a human donor in good health (CMV status not recorded). Some clones in this sample may be carry-over from other donors' samples.

This clonotype was seen a handful of times. DNA for the CDR3: TGTGCCAGCAGCGTAGGGGCCGACGGAAAACCCGGGACAGGCAATGGCTACACCTTC. Its protein is CASSVGADGKPGTGNGYTF. The chain is built from TRBV9 and TRBJ1-2; 8 bases match TRBD1. V gave up 0 bases and J gave up 6 bases; unmatched junction bases: 19. Germline V gene lookup returns CDR1 SGDLS and CDR2 YYNGEE. This CDR3 region has 19 residues.

This clonotype has more than one count but fewer than ten. This sequence joins TRBV7-8 and TRBJ1-4; D is unresolved. Trimming pared 5 bases from V and 0 bases from J, leaving 19 bases between. The CDR3 is 18 amino acids. Germline values: CDR1 SGHVS, CDR2 FQNEAQ. DNA for the CDR3: TGTGCCAGCAGCCCACAAGGAAGCGTTGGGTCAACTAATGAAAAACTGTTTTTT. This codes for CASSPQGSVGSTNEKLFF. Looking up the rest from reference TRBV7-8 and TRBJ1-4 gives the full variable domain: GAGVSQSPRYKVAKRGQDVALRCDPISGHVSLFWYQQALGQGPEFLTYFQNEAQLDKSGLPSDRFFAERPEGSVSTLKIQRTQQEDSAVYLCASSPQGSVGSTNEKLFFGSGTQLSVL.

This clonotype was seen at least ten times. The rearrangement links TRBV18 to TRBJ2-1; 9 positions match TRBD1. Germline assignment: CDR1 KGHSH and CDR2 LQKENI. The ends lost 8 bases at V and 4 bases at J; junction bases unmatched: 12. The CDR3 covers 16 residues. The CDR3 protein is CASSPPTGGSYNEQFF. The CDR3, as DNA: TGTGCCAGCAGCCCTCCGACAGGGGGTAGTTACAATGAGCAGTTCTTC.

The chain combines TRBV6-5 with TRBJ1-5, with 9 positions matching TRBD1. CDR1 and CDR2 from the germline V gene are MNHEY and SVGAGI. With 4 bases clipped from V and 6 bases from J, the junction kept 13 bases outside the gene matches. The CDR3 sequence is 17 residues long. The CDR3 DNA reads TGTGCCAGCAGTTCCGGGACAGGGAGAATAGTGGCTCAGCCCCAGCATTTT. Its translation: CASSSGTGRIVAQPQHF.

CDR3 in DNA: TGTGCCAGCGCTGGGAGCGGGTCCGAGGGCACCGGGGAGCTGTTTTTT. It encodes CASAGSGSEGTGELFF. The chain couples TRBV5-4 to TRBJ2-2; possible D gene TRBD2, 6 bases. This CDR3 is 16 amino acids long. From germline, CDR1 is SGHNT and CDR2 YYREEE (reference sequence). Trimming left V 7 bases short and J 4 bases short, with 20 bases between.

This clonotype was observed a few times. V gene TRBV12-3 or TRBV12-4 combines with J gene TRBJ2-4; 13 bases fit TRBD2. The V segment lost 5 bases and the J segment 4 bases; nucleotides outside the gene matches: 11. The CDR3 runs 18 residues. The CDR3 is CASSPGLAGSLQKNIQYF. DNA for the CDR3: TGTGCCAGCAGTCCGGGACTAGCGGGGAGCCTGCAGAAAAACATTCAGTACTTC.

Concerning this clonotype: A much more abundant neighbour one base away suggests this may be a read error. J is TRBJ2-7 and V is TRBV7-2; 8 bases map to TRBD1. The CDR3 is 15 residues long. The germline CDR1 and CDR2 sequences are SGHTA and FQGNSA. The V gene end was trimmed by 5 bases and the J gene end by 8 bases; junction bases not matched to a gene: 14. The CDR3 is CASSQVRQGIYKQYF. CDR3 sequence (DNA): TGTGCCAGCAGCCAAGTACGACAGGGGATATACAAGCAGTACTTC.

This chain links TRBV20-1 with TRBJ1-4, with D possibly matching TRBD1 (6 bases). The CDR3 length is 16 residues. V lost 4 bases and J 8 bases, leaving 23 bases between the germline ends. Per germline, CDR1 DFQATT and CDR2 SNEGSKA (reference sequence). DNA for the CDR3: TGCAGTGCTATTCAGGACAGTGGGTATCAGATGGAAAAACTGTTTTTT. This encodes CSAIQDSGYQMEKLFF.

This clonotype was found a few times. The chain carries TRBV19 and TRBJ2-3; D possibly uses TRBD1 or TRBD2 (7 bases each). Germline assignment: CDR1 LNHDA and CDR2 SQIVND (reference sequence). V was cut by 2 bases and J by 2 bases, with 17 bases left in between. This CDR3 region has 17 residues. The CDR3, as DNA: TGTGCCAGTAGTATAAGGGGGCTAGCGGAGATCACAGATACGCAGTATTTT. Its protein is CASSIRGLAEITDTQYF.

The chain employs TRBV7-9 and TRBJ1-1; weak D call: TRBD1 (5 bases). CDR3 length: 14 amino acids. The germline V gene has CDR1 SEHNR and CDR2 FQNEAQ (reference sequence). V was shortened by 4 bases and J by 3 bases, with 12 bases between the two germline ends. The CDR3 nucleotides read TGTGCCAGCAGCTACGTCGGGGCAGACACTGAAGCTTTCTTT. This codes for CASSYVGADTEAFF.

The genes are TRBV7-9 and TRBJ2-1; D is possibly TRBD2 (5 bases). Germline V lookup: CDR1 SEHNR, CDR2 FQNEAQ (reference sequence). Trimming left V 5 bases short and J 6 bases short, with 14 bases between. The CDR3 is made up of 14 amino acids. The CDR3: CASSPPSRVNEQFF. The CDR3 bases are TGTGCCAGCAGCCCGCCGTCGAGGGTCAATGAGCAGTTCTTC. The full variable domain, completed using reference TRBV7-9 and TRBJ2-1, is DTGVSQNPRHKITKRGQNVTFRCDPISEHNRLYWYRQTLGQGPEFLTYFQNEAQLEKSRLLSDRFSAERPKGSFSTLEIQRTEQGDSAMYLCASSPPSRVNEQFFGPGTRLTVL.

The chain carries TRBV4-1 and TRBJ1-1; D call uncertain. This CDR3 spans 13 amino acids. Germline-derived CDR1 and CDR2 are MGHRA and YSYEKL. The V gene lost 6 bases and the J gene lost 2 bases, with 10 bases spanning the gap. Here the CDR3 DNA reads TGCGCCAGCAGGTATGAGCCCAACACTGAAGCTTTCTTT. Translation gives CASRYEPNTEAFF.

This chain joins TRBV11-2 and TRBJ2-7; the D is unclear. Trimming took 3 bases from V and 0 from J, leaving 15 bases between them. CDR1 is SGHAT, CDR2 FQNNGV, per germline. CDR3 length: 16 amino acids. The CDR3 DNA reads as TGTGCCAGCAGCTTTAGGACGGCTCCTAGCTCCTACGAGCAGTACTTC. It specifies CASSFRTAPSSYEQYF.

The rearrangement links TRBV18 to TRBJ2-2; TRBD1 aligns across 7 bases. CDR1 and CDR2 from the germline V gene are KGHSH and LQKENI. Trimming took 2 bases from V and 1 from J; bases not matched to a gene: 10. The CDR3 sequence is 18 residues long. CDR3 protein: CASSPIYLNRGNTGELFF. For the CDR3, the DNA is TGTGCCAGCTCACCAATCTACCTAAACAGGGGGAACACCGGGGAGCTGTTTTTT. Drawing the rest from reference TRBV18 and TRBJ2-2, the complete variable domain is NAGVMQNPRHLVRRRGQEARLRCSPMKGHSHVYWYRQLPEEGLKFMVYLQKENIIDESGMPKERFSAEFPKEGPSILRIQQVVRGDSAAYFCASSPIYLNRGNTGELFFGEGSRLTVL.

The V gene is TRBV4-1, the J gene TRBJ1-1; 9 bases are a match to TRBD1. Trimming cost V 0 bases and J 5 bases; bases outside gene matches: 7. From germline, CDR1 is MGHRA and CDR2 YSYEKL. The CDR3 loop spans 16 amino acids. CDR3 sequence: CASSQDRVTGGTEAFF. The CDR3, as DNA: TGCGCCAGCAGCCAAGATAGGGTGACAGGGGGGACTGAAGCTTTCTTT.

The sample holds many counts of this clonotype. The chain combines TRBV6-1 with TRBJ1-1; 9 bases fit TRBD1. This CDR3 region has 12 residues. The ends lost 8 bases at V and 9 bases at J; junction bases unmatched: 7. Germline-derived CDR1 and CDR2 are MNHNS and SASEGT. CDR3 coding DNA: TGTGCCAGCTGCCCCGGGACAGGGAAAGCTTTCTTT. It translates to CASCPGTGKAFF.

This clonotype was seen only a few times. The rearrangement uses TRBV19 and TRBJ1-2, with 8 bases fitting TRBD1. V was pared by 6 bases and J by 8 bases, with 17 bases of the junction left unmatched. CDR1 LNHDA and CDR2 SQIVND come from the germline V gene (reference sequence). This CDR3 is built from 16 residues. CDR3 sequence reads: CASSLRGQVPMFGYTF. Written as DNA, the CDR3 is TGTGCCAGTAGCTTGAGGGGACAGGTCCCTATGTTCGGCTACACCTTC.

The sample holds a few counts of this clonotype. The V and J genes are TRBV6-6 and TRBJ1-1, with 7 positions matching TRBD1. The germline V gene encodes CDR1 MNHNY and CDR2 SVGAGI (reference sequence). Trimming removed 7 bases from V and 7 bases from J; junction bases left unmatched: 3. The CDR3 runs 11 residues. The CDR3 DNA reads TGTGCCAGCAACCGGGACAGTGAAGCTTTCTTT. Translation gives CASNRDSEAFF.

The genes are TRBV10-3 and TRBJ2-7, with D possibly TRBD2 on 6 matching bases. The CDR3 has 12 amino acids. Trimming removed 6 bases at V and 5 bases at J, with 11 bases between. Germline assignment: CDR1 ENHRY and CDR2 SYGVKD. The CDR3 loop reads CAIRLTGDEQYF. Here the CDR3 DNA reads TGTGCCATCAGACTGACGGGGGACGAGCAGTACTTC.

In this sample, this clonotype turned up many times. The genes are TRBV6-1 and TRBJ2-1; 9 bases match TRBD1. Germline V gene sequence: CDR1 MNHNS, CDR2 SASEGT. V was clipped by 5 bases and J by 4 bases; unmatched bases: 9. The CDR3 consists of 16 residues. The CDR3 region is CASSLQGAVQYNEQFF. The CDR3 nucleotides are TGTGCCAGCAGTTTACAGGGGGCAGTTCAGTACAATGAGCAGTTCTTC.

The V gene is TRBV20-1, the J gene TRBJ1-2; maybe TRBD1 (6 bases). Trimming pared 0 bases from V and 4 bases from J, leaving 15 bases between. The CDR3 sequence is 15 residues long. Per germline, CDR1 DFQATT and CDR2 SNEGSKA (reference sequence). The CDR3 DNA follows: TGCAGTGCTAGAGATCGGGGACAAGGCGGCTATGGCTACACCTTC. It codes for CSARDRGQGGYGYTF.

This clonotype was detected a few times. The V call is TRBV2, the J call TRBJ1-1, with unresolved D. Trimming pared 3 bases from V and 9 bases from J, leaving 8 bases between. The germline CDR1 and CDR2 sequences are SNHLY and FYNNEI. The CDR3 sequence is 11 residues long. Written as DNA, the CDR3 is TGTGCCAGCAGTGATGAGCCAAAAGCTTTCTTT. As protein: CASSDEPKAFF.

The rearrangement joins TRBV18 to TRBJ2-7; D gene uncertain. Trimming removed 3 bases at V and 0 bases at J, with 9 bases between. Per germline, CDR1 KGHSH and CDR2 LQKENI. This CDR3 contains 14 residues. The CDR3 sequence is CASSPYLSSYEQYF. The CDR3 DNA reads TGTGCCAGCTCACCGTACTTGAGCTCCTACGAGCAGTACTTC.

The chain couples TRBV9 to TRBJ1-6, with 7 bases lining up with TRBD1. Germline CDR1 reads SGDLS; CDR2 reads YYNGEE. After removal of 0 bases from V and 12 bases from J, the junction contained 6 bases not matched to a gene. The CDR3 sequence is 14 residues long. The CDR3 nucleotides are TGTGCCAGCAGCGTAGCCGACAGGGCTCGACCCCTCCACTTT. The encoded protein is CASSVADRARPLHF. Based on the CDR3 plus reference TRBV9 and TRBJ1-6, the full variable domain is DSGVTQTPKHLITATGQRVTLRCSPRSGDLSVYWYQQSLDQGLQFLIQYYNGEERAKGNILERFSAQQFPDLHSELNLSSLELGDSALYFCASSVADRARPLHFGNGTRLTVT.

This chain joins TRBV27 and TRBJ2-3, with a weak D call TRBD2 (5 bases). Trimming took off 6 bases at V and 10 bases at J, with 11 bases between the two ends. CDR3 length: 11 amino acids. CDR1 and CDR2 (germline): MNHEY, SMNVEV (reference sequence). The CDR3 sequence is CASRKDGAQYF. The CDR3 DNA reads as TGTGCCAGCAGGAAGGACGGGGCGCAGTATTTT.

V and J are TRBV12-3 or TRBV12-4 and TRBJ1-1; no firm D call. V lost 1 base to trimming and J lost 0 bases, with 6 bases between them. CDR3 length: 14 residues. The CDR3 DNA sequence: TGTGCCAGCAGTTTAGGGAAGTTGAACACTGAAGCTTTCTTT. It yields the protein CASSLGKLNTEAFF.

V is TRBV20-1 and J is TRBJ1-6; D remains unclear. Germline assignment: CDR1 DFQATT and CDR2 SNEGSKA (reference sequence). The CDR3 length is 15 residues. The germline V and J ends were trimmed by 0 bases and 7 bases, with 13 bases remaining between them. The CDR3: CSARDSGRPNSPLHF. CDR3 nucleotides: TGCAGTGCTAGAGATTCGGGCAGGCCGAATTCACCCCTCCACTTT.

The table lists this clonotype with many counts. The chain employs TRBV7-8 and TRBJ2-1, with 8 bases lining up with TRBD2. This CDR3 spans 15 amino acids. Germline V CDR1 and CDR2: SGHVS, FQNEAQ. Trimming removed 5 bases from V and 6 bases from J; junction bases left unmatched: 9. In DNA, the CDR3 is TGTGCCAGCAGCATAAGCGGGGGCCGATTCAATGAGCAGTTCTTC. It specifies CASSISGGRFNEQFF.

In nucleotides, the CDR3 is TGTGCCAGCAGCCCCTCCTCTGGACGGAACACCGGGGAGCTGTTTTTT. The encoded protein is CASSPSSGRNTGELFF. The V call is TRBV6-2 or TRBV6-3, the J call TRBJ2-2; D is unresolved. The CDR3 is 16 amino acids. With 6 bases removed from V and 1 base from J, the gap between germline ends came to 15 bases. CDR1 is MNHEY and CDR2 is SVGEGT in the germline V gene.